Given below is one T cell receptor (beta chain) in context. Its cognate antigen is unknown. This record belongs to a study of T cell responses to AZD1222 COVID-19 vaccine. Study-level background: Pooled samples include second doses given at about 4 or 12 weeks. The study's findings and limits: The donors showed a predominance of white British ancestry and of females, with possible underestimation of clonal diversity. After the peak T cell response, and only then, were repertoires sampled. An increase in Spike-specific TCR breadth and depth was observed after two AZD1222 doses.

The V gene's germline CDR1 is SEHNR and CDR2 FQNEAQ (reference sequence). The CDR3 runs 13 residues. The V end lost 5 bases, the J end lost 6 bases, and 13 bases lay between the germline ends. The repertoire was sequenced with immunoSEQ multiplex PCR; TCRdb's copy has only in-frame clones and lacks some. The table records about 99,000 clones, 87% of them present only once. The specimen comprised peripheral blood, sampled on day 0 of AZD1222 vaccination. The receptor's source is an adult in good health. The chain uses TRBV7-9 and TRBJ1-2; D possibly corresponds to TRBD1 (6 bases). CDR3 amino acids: CASSPGVVNGYTF. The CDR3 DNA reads TGTGCCAGCAGCCCAGGGGTGGTTAATGGCTACACCTTC.